This T cell receptor beta chain was sequenced in a study of metastatic and nonmetastatic thyroid tumors. Across the study: Patients with malignant and benign thyroid disease provided blood and tumor or nodule tissue, whose repertoires were compared.

The CDR3 length is 14 residues. Unmatched junction bases numbered 5, after V lost 5 bases and J lost 3 bases. Germline loops: CDR1 SGHVS, CDR2 FQNEAQ. TCRdb re-analyzed the PCR reads through MiXCR. The table records around 28,000 clones, under 20% of them present only once. This clone has ten or more counts. Thyroid surgery had not been preceded by any treatment in any patient. The material sequenced was blood. The rearrangement uses TRBV7-8 and TRBJ1-2, with 8 bases lining up with TRBD1. The clonotype comes from a female donor with papillary thyroid cancer or a benign thyroid nodule (not recorded which). Some clones in this sample may be carry-over from other donors' samples. The CDR3 sequence is CASSIGQGYYGYTF. In DNA form, the CDR3 reads TGTGCCAGCAGCATTGGACAGGGATACTATGGCTACACCTTC.